This T cell receptor (beta chain) originates from a study of CD8 T cells in ankylosing spondylitis. Study-wide results and limits: What appeared characteristic of ankylosing spondylitis blood was a TCR beta motif of seven to nine highly homologous variants.

TCRdb independently ran MiXCR on the 5' RACE reads; one entry per CDR3 protein. The sample lists more than 650,000 distinct CDR3 sequences, about 10% occurring once. The CDR3 totals 13 residues. V was trimmed by 6 bases and J by 4 bases, leaving 13 bases between them. CDR1 is MDHEN and CDR2 is SYDVKM in the germline V gene. About this clonotype itself: Its antigen is unidentified.

This chain uses TRBV28 with TRBJ2-7; a weak D match, TRBD1 (5 bases). The sample comprised blood, either unsorted or a sorted T cell fraction (not recorded which). This TCR came from a male donor with ankylosing spondylitis. Here the CDR3 DNA reads TGTGCCAGCAGGGTAGGCAGGGTTTACGAGCAGTACTTC. Encoded protein: CASRVGRVYEQYF.